Presented here are 26 T cell receptor beta chains from one specimen sequenced in a study of blood T cell repertoires in COVID-19. Clones were read by immunoSEQ multiplex PCR, and TCRdb kept only the in-frame ones, dropping some. This table holds around 250,000 clones, 84% found once. Sequenced: PBMCs or T cells enriched from blood (not recorded which). Every receptor here comes from a man aged 45-65 years who had recovered from COVID-19.

This clone was found a few times. The rearrangement links TRBV18 to TRBJ1-2; 8 nucleotides align to TRBD1. The V segment lost 6 bases and the J segment 7 bases; nucleotides outside the gene matches: 16. CDR1 and CDR2 (germline): KGHSH, LQKENI. The CDR3 totals 16 residues. In DNA form, the CDR3 reads TGTGCCAGCTCCCCCAGGACAGGGAAAATCGCTAGTGGCTACACCTTC. Translated, it gives CASSPRTGKIASGYTF. Filled out from reference TRBV18 and TRBJ1-2, the complete variable domain reads NAGVMQNPRHLVRRRGQEARLRCSPMKGHSHVYWYRQLPEEGLKFMVYLQKENIIDESGMPKERFSAEFPKEGPSILRIQQVVRGDSAAYFCASSPRTGKIASGYTFGSGTRLTVV.

The chain joins TRBV27 to TRBJ2-7, with 8 bases fitting TRBD2. Trimming removed 4 bases from V and 5 bases from J; junction bases left unmatched: 13. The CDR3 totals 16 residues. CDR1 and CDR2 (germline): MNHEY, SMNVEV (reference sequence). The CDR3, as DNA: TGTGCCAGCAGTTCTCTCGACTGGGCGGGAGGCCACGAGCAGTACTTC. Protein sequence: CASSSLDWAGGHEQYF.

J is TRBJ1-5 and V is TRBV6-5; 9 bases line up with TRBD1. The CDR3 is made up of 14 amino acids. The germline CDR1 and CDR2 sequences are MNHEY and SVGAGI. Losses at the gene ends were 5 bases for V and 7 bases for J; bases not matched to a gene: 6. CDR3 protein: CASSSYRGPQPQHF. CDR3 bases: TGTGCCAGCAGTAGTTACAGGGGGCCGCAGCCCCAGCATTTT.

The V and J genes are TRBV3-1 (or the pseudogene TRBV3-2) and TRBJ2-3; 7 bases are shared with TRBD2. Germline assignment: CDR1 LGHDT and CDR2 YNNKEL (reference sequence). Trimming took 4 bases from V and 0 from J; bases not matched to a gene: 10. CDR3 length equals 17 residues. The CDR3 region is CASSPYGGGLSTDTQYF. The CDR3 coding sequence is TGTGCCAGCAGCCCGTACGGCGGGGGTCTGAGCACAGATACGCAGTATTTT.

Only a few counts were recorded for this clone. The chain recombines TRBV19 with TRBJ2-1; 11 bases map to TRBD2. This CDR3 contains 16 residues. Germline lookup yields CDR1 LNHDA and CDR2 SQIVND (reference sequence). Losses at the gene ends were 1 base for V and 5 bases for J; bases not matched to a gene: 4. The CDR3 sequence is CASSIALAGVNNEQFF. For the CDR3, the DNA is TGTGCCAGTAGTATAGCACTAGCGGGAGTAAACAATGAGCAGTTCTTC.

This clone was observed once. The chain links TRBV6-4 to TRBJ1-1, with D unclear. There are 13 residues in the CDR3. Trimming stripped 6 bases from V and 9 bases from J, with 17 bases between. Germline V lookup: CDR1 MRHNA, CDR2 SNTAGT. DNA for the CDR3: TGTGCCAGCAGCACTGGAGGCGAGGCGCAAGCTTTCTTT. Its protein is CASSTGGEAQAFF.

The chain is built from TRBV7-3 and TRBJ1-2; 9 bases match TRBD1. In germline, CDR1 is SGHTA, CDR2 FQGTGA. The CDR3 runs 13 residues. V lost 5 bases and J lost 7; bases outside the gene matches: 5. The CDR3 DNA is TGTGCCAGCAGCGCAGGGACAGGGACTGGCTACACCTTC. It yields the protein CASSAGTGTGYTF.

The V call is TRBV5-1, the J call TRBJ2-5; TRBD1 might be the D (6 bases). V lost 4 bases, J lost 2 bases, and 12 bases lay in between. The V gene's germline CDR1 is SGHRS and CDR2 YFSETQ. The CDR3 has 14 residues. This chain's CDR3 is CASSTTGLQETQYF. Here the CDR3 DNA reads TGCGCCAGCAGCACCACAGGGTTACAAGAGACCCAGTACTTC.

This clone was seen a single time. CDR3: CASTFRDGYTF. DNA for the CDR3: TGTGCCAGTACTTTCCGGGATGGCTACACCTTC. This chain uses TRBV19 with TRBJ1-2, with D unclear. The CDR3 consists of 11 residues. Trimming removed 7 bases from V and 6 bases from J, with 9 bases in between. The germline gives CDR1 LNHDA, CDR2 SQIVND (reference sequence).

This chain uses TRBV5-6 with TRBJ2-1; 8 bases match TRBD1. Germline lookup yields CDR1 SGHDT and CDR2 YYEEEE. The CDR3 contains 14 residues. V trimming: 3 bases; J trimming: 9 bases; junction bases outside the gene matches: 8. The DNA of the CDR3 is TGTGCCAGCAGCTCCTGGACAGGGTCTGGTGAGCAGTTCTTC. Amino acids: CASSSWTGSGEQFF.

This chain connects TRBV18 to TRBJ1-5, with TRBD1 matching 8 bases. The V gene's germline CDR1 is KGHSH and CDR2 LQKENI. V shed 4 bases, J shed 3 bases, and the junction held 5 bases outside the gene matches. This CDR3 has 15 amino acids. CDR3 sequence (DNA): TGTGCCAGCTCACTAACAGGGGGGATCAATCAGCCCCAGCATTTT. Translated, it gives CASSLTGGINQPQHF. Together with reference TRBV18 and TRBJ1-5, the CDR3 gives the full variable domain: NAGVMQNPRHLVRRRGQEARLRCSPMKGHSHVYWYRQLPEEGLKFMVYLQKENIIDESGMPKERFSAEFPKEGPSILRIQQVVRGDSAAYFCASSLTGGINQPQHFGDGTRLSIL.

The J gene is TRBJ1-2, the V gene TRBV15, with a possible D match to TRBD1 (6 bases). Trimming stripped 0 bases from V and 7 bases from J, with 18 bases between. CDR3 length: 16 amino acids. Germline V gene lookup returns CDR1 LNHNV and CDR2 YYDKDF (reference sequence). CDR3 nucleotide sequence: TGTGCCACCAGCAGAGACAGGGACACCGTATGGCGTGGCTACACCTTC. Translation gives CATSRDRDTVWRGYTF. The variable domain in full, completed from reference TRBV15 and TRBJ1-2, reads DAMVIQNPRYQVTQFGKPVTLSCSQTLNHNVMYWYQQKSSQAPKLLFHYYDKDFNNEADTPDNFQSRRPNTSFCFLDIRSPGLGDTAMYLCATSRDRDTVWRGYTFGSGTRLTVV.

The V gene is TRBV4-1, the J gene TRBJ1-4; D ambiguous. V was trimmed by 0 bases and J by 6 bases, leaving 14 bases between them. CDR1 and CDR2 (germline): MGHRA, YSYEKL. The CDR3 has 16 residues. CDR3 sequence reads: CASSQDNPQRHEKLFF. The DNA of the CDR3 is TGCGCCAGCAGCCAAGATAATCCGCAGCGTCATGAAAAACTGTTTTTT.

V and J are TRBV7-2 and TRBJ1-4, with D perhaps matching TRBD1 (5 bases). Germline V lookup: CDR1 SGHTA, CDR2 FQGNSA. CDR3 length equals 14 residues. Trimming cost V 4 bases and J 7 bases, with 13 bases left between them. The CDR3, as DNA: TGTGCCAGCAGCTCCGGGGGGGGGTTTGAAAAACTGTTTTTT. Encoded protein: CASSSGGGFEKLFF. Variable domain in full (rest from reference TRBV7-2 and TRBJ1-4): GAGVSQSPSNKVTEKGKDVELRCDPISGHTALYWYRQSLGQGLEFLIYFQGNSAPDKSGLPSDRFSAERTGGSVSTLTIQRTQQEDSAVYLCASSSGGGFEKLFFGSGTQLSVL.

This clone was counted only a few times. This chain's CDR3 is CASSDRTSGGTDTQYF. The CDR3 DNA follows: TGCGCCAGCAGCGACCGGACTAGCGGGGGCACAGATACGCAGTATTTT. J is TRBJ2-3 and V is TRBV5-1; the match to TRBD2 covers 12 bases. V shed 4 bases, J shed 1 base, and the junction held 4 bases outside the gene matches. Germline V gene sequence: CDR1 SGHRS, CDR2 YFSETQ. CDR3 length: 16 amino acids. The full variable domain, rest sourced from reference TRBV5-1 and TRBJ2-3, is KAGVTQTPRYLIKTRGQQVTLSCSPISGHRSVSWYQQTPGQGLQFLFEYFSETQRNKGNFPGRFSGRQFSNSRSEMNVSTLELGDSALYLCASSDRTSGGTDTQYFGPGTRLTVL.

V and J are TRBV18 and TRBJ2-7, with TRBD1 identical over 8 bases. The CDR3 length is 14 residues. The J segment lost 2 bases and the V segment lost 3 bases, leaving 3 bases of the junction unmatched. The germline CDR1 and CDR2 sequences are KGHSH and LQKENI. CDR3 in amino acids: CASSPRDRPYEQYF. CDR3 coding DNA: TGTGCCAGCTCACCGCGGGACAGGCCCTACGAGCAGTACTTC.

The rearrangement links TRBV7-8 to TRBJ1-5; 7 positions match TRBD1. Germline lookup yields CDR1 SGHVS and CDR2 FQNEAQ. V lost 2 bases and J lost 0; bases outside the gene matches: 10. CDR3 length: 18 residues. CDR3 region: CASSLQGGTANSNQPQHF. The CDR3 DNA reads TGTGCCAGCAGCTTACAGGGTGGGACAGCTAATAGCAATCAGCCCCAGCATTTT.

This sequence joins TRBV20-1 and TRBJ2-1, with a weak D call TRBD2 (6 bases). The ends were cut back, 3 bases at V and 7 bases at J, with 19 bases in the middle. CDR3 length equals 15 residues. The germline CDR1 and CDR2 sequences are DFQATT and SNEGSKA (reference sequence). The CDR3 reads CSASRRTTLGNEQFF. Written as DNA, the CDR3 is TGCAGTGCTAGTCGTCGGACTACCCTAGGGAATGAGCAGTTCTTC.

The chain joins TRBV10-3 to TRBJ1-2, with unresolved D. Trimming pared 0 bases from V and 7 bases from J, leaving 15 bases between. The CDR3 sequence is 15 residues long. Germline V gene data show CDR1 as ENHRY and CDR2 as SYGVKD. DNA for the CDR3: TGTGCCATCAGTGAGTCGAAGGGAGAGCCCGGTGGCTACACCTTC. This encodes CAISESKGEPGGYTF.

The chain recombines TRBV10-2 with TRBJ2-5; TRBD1 might be the D (7 bases). V was trimmed by 1 base and J by 4 bases, leaving 16 bases between them. This CDR3 is built from 16 residues. CDR1 and CDR2 from the germline V gene are WSHSY and SAAADI. The CDR3, as DNA: TGCGCCAGCAGTGAGTTGGGGACTCCAGGGGGAGAGACCCAGTACTTC. Protein: CASSELGTPGGETQYF.

The genes are TRBV3-1 (or the pseudogene TRBV3-2) and TRBJ2-5, with 11 bases lining up with TRBD2. The CDR3 is made up of 16 amino acids. J lost 2 bases, V lost 1 base, and 3 bases had no gene match. Germline V lookup: CDR1 LGHDT, CDR2 YNNKEL (reference sequence). The CDR3 DNA reads as TGTGCCAGCAGCCAAGGATCTAGCGGGAGGCAAGAGACCCAGTACTTC. Its protein product is CASSQGSSGRQETQYF.

The rearrangement joins TRBV30 to TRBJ2-1; 7 nucleotides line up with TRBD1. Looked up from germline, CDR1 is GTSNPN and CDR2 is SVGIG (reference sequence). V dropped 3 bases and J dropped 5; count of bases not matched to a gene: 10. The CDR3 is made up of 15 amino acids. The CDR3 nucleotides read TGTGCCTGGAGGGGACAGTATCGGCTACACAATGAGCAGTTCTTC. Protein product: CAWRGQYRLHNEQFF.

The V and J genes are TRBV12-5 and TRBJ1-5; D is possibly TRBD1 (5 bases). The CDR3 consists of 13 residues. Per the germline V gene, CDR1 is LGHNT and CDR2 is FRNRAP. V lost 4 bases to trimming and J lost 5 bases, with 9 bases between them. DNA for the CDR3: TGTGCTAGTGGTTGGTGGGGGGATCAGCCCCAGCATTTT. This codes for CASGWWGDQPQHF.

CDR3 region: CSVESGTDTQYF. In DNA form, the CDR3 reads TGCAGCGTTGAGTCGGGCACAGATACGCAGTATTTT. This chain joins TRBV29-1 and TRBJ2-3, with D uncertain. The germline gives CDR1 SQVTM, CDR2 ANQGSEA. V dropped 3 bases and J dropped 1 base, with 5 bases sitting between them. This CDR3 has 12 amino acids.

This sequence joins TRBV9 and TRBJ1-2; tentative D call: TRBD1 (6 bases). This CDR3 is 15 amino acids long. The germline V gene has CDR1 SGDLS and CDR2 YYNGEE. The V end lost 0 bases, the J end lost 4 bases, and 13 bases lay between the germline ends. This CDR3 reads CASSVEQGSGYGYTF. CDR3 nucleotide sequence: TGTGCCAGCAGCGTAGAACAGGGTTCTGGCTATGGCTACACCTTC.

The chain combines TRBV10-3 with TRBJ2-5; possible D gene TRBD2, 5 bases. The CDR3 has 11 residues. Trimming shortened V by 7 bases and J by 3 bases, and 6 bases separated the two germline ends. The germline gives CDR1 ENHRY, CDR2 SYGVKD. The CDR3 sequence is CAITGKETQYF. DNA for the CDR3: TGTGCCATCACGGGGAAAGAGACCCAGTACTTC.